This entry describes one T cell receptor (beta chain). This specimen comes from a study of blood T cell repertoires in COVID-19. At the level of the study: Acute-phase and convalescent COVID-19 samples originated in the United States, Italy and Spain. Sources were T cells, B-cell-depleted T cells, or PBMCs; the material itself was cDNA or gDNA.

The CDR3 loop spans 19 amino acids. In the original processing: Quantification of nucleated cells was approximated via reference gene primer amplification. TCRdb keeps only in-frame clones here, not all; method: immunoSEQ multiplex PCR. From that table come the V and J calls and clone size; the DNA was used to work out D and trimming. The data show roughly 250,000 clones, 70% to 85% seen once. The receptor comes from a woman of 80 years or more with acute or convalescent COVID-19. This chain uses TRBV21-1 with TRBJ2-7; the listed D gene, TRBD2, was not tested against the DNA. TRBV21-1 is given as a pseudogene. Specimen: peripheral blood. CDR3 residues: CASSKARRAGRVIPYEQYF. CDR3 in DNA: TGTGCCAGCAGCAAAGCGCGACGGGCAGGGAGGGTTATTCCCTACGAGCAGTACTTC.